This T cell receptor beta chain stems from a study of CD8 T cells in ankylosing spondylitis. Overall study findings and caveats: There was reportedly significant enrichment of clones that were disease-linked in matched ankylosing spondylitis synovial fluid. A TCR beta motif made of 7 to 9 highly homologous variants seemed typical of ankylosing spondylitis blood. Disease-linked clones displayed a CD8+ phenotype and appeared relatively rarely in peripheral blood.

TCRdb reanalysed the 5' RACE reads using MiXCR and keeps one entry per CDR3 protein. The sample contains 340,000 or so distinct CDR3 sequences, approximately 15% of which appear only once. Of note for this clonotype: Its antigen is still unknown.

Trimming at V came to 4 bases and at J to 2 bases, leaving 11 bases not matched to a gene. This CDR3 has 16 amino acids. Looked up from germline, CDR1 is LGHNA and CDR2 is YNFKEQ. Input material: blood, either unsorted or a sorted T cell fraction (not recorded which). This receptor was obtained from a male donor with ankylosing spondylitis or in good health (not recorded which). The V and J genes are TRBV4-2 and TRBJ2-7; 7 bases are a match to TRBD2. The CDR3 coding sequence is TGTGCCAGCAGCCCCACCGGGAGGAGCGCAGCCTACGAGCAGTACTTC. It translates to CASSPTGRSAAYEQYF.